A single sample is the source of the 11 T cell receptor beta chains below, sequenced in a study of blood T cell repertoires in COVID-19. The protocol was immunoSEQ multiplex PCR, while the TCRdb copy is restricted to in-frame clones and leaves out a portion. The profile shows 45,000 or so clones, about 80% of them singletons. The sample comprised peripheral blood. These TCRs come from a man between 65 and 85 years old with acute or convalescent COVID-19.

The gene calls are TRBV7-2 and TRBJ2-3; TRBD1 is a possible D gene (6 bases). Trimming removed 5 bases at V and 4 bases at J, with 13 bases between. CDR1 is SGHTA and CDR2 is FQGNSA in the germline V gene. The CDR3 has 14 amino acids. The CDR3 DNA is TGTGCCAGCAGCACCAATACAGGGTCAGATACGCAGTATTTT. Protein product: CASSTNTGSDTQYF.

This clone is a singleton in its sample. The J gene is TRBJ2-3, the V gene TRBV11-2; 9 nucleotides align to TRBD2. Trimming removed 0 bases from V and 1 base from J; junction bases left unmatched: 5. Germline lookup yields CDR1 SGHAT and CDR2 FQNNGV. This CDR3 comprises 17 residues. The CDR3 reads CASSLDWRGGGTDTQYF. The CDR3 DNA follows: TGTGCCAGCAGCTTAGATTGGCGGGGGGGTGGCACAGATACGCAGTATTTT.

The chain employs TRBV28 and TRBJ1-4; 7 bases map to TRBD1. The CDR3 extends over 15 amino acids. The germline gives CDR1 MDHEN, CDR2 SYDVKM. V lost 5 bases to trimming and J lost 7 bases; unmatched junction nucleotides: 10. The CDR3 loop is CASSPPPGGGEKLFF. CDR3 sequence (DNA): TGTGCCAGCAGTCCCCCGCCAGGGGGTGGTGAAAAACTGTTTTTT.

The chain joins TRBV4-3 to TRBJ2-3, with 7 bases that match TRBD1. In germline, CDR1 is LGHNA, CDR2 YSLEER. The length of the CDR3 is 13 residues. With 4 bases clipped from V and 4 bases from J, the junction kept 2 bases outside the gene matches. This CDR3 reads CASSLQGADTQYF. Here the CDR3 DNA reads TGCGCCAGCAGCCTCCAGGGGGCAGATACGCAGTATTTT.

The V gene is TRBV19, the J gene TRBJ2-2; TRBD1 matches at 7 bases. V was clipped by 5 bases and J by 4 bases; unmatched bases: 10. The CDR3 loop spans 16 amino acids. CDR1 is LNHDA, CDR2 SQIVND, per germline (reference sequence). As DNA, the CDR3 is TGTGCCAGTAGTGCCCGACAGGGTGGGGGCACCGGGGAGCTGTTTTTT. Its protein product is CASSARQGGGTGELFF.

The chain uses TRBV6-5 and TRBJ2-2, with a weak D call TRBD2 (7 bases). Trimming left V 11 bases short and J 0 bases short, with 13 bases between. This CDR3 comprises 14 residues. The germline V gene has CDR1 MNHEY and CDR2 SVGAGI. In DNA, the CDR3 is TGTGCCCTGAGGGGGGGGACGAACACCGGGGAGCTGTTTTTT. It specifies CALRGGTNTGELFF.

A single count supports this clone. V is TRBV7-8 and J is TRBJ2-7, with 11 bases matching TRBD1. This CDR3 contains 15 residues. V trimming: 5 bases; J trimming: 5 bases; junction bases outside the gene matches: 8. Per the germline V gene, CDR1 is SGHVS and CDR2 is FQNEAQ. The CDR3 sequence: CASSLGTGGPNEQYF. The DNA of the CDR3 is TGTGCCAGCAGCCTAGGGACAGGGGGGCCCAACGAGCAGTACTTC.

The CDR3 reads CASSLGGGRADTQYF. The CDR3 nucleotides read TGCGCCAGCAGCCTTGGGGGAGGTAGGGCAGATACGCAGTATTTT. The V and J genes are TRBV4-3 and TRBJ2-3, with D possibly being TRBD2 (6 bases). From germline, CDR1 is LGHNA and CDR2 YSLEER. V was cut by 4 bases and J by 4 bases, with 15 bases left in between. The CDR3 covers 15 residues.

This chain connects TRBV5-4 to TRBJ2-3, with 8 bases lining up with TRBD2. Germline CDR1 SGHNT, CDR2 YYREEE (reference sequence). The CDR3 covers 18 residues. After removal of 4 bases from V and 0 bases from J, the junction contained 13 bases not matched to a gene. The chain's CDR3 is CASSRGGTLQISTDTQYF. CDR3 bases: TGTGCCAGCAGCCGGGGGGGGACATTACAAATTAGCACAGATACGCAGTATTTT. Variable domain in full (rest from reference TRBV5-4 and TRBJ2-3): ETGVTQSPTHLIKTRGQQVTLRCSSQSGHNTVSWYQQALGQGPQFIFQYYREEENGRGNFPPRFSGLQFPNYSSELNVNALELDDSALYLCASSRGGTLQISTDTQYFGPGTRLTVL.

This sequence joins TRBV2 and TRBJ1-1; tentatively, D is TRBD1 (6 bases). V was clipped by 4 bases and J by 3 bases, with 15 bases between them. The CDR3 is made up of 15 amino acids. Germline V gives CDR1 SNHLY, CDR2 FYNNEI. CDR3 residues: CASSVVPAGDTEAFF. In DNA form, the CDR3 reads TGTGCCAGCAGTGTGGTCCCGGCAGGGGACACTGAAGCTTTCTTT.

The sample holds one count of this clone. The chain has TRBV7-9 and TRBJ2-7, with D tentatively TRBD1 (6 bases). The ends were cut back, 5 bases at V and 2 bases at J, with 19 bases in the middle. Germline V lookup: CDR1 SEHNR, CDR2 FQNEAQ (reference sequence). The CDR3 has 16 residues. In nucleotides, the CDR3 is TGTGCCAGCAGCATCCAACAGGGAACACCGCCCTACGAGCAGTACTTC. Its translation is CASSIQQGTPPYEQYF.